The clone carrying this TCR beta chain was recorded many times. Libraries of TCR beta came from iRepertoire HTBI primers plus Arm-PCR of CDR3 regions. TCRdb re-derived calls from the multiplex PCR reads in MiXCR, one entry per CDR3 protein. The data show 520,000 or so distinct CDR3 sequences, around 12% seen once. Sample time point: newly diagnosed GD, antithyroid drugs for less than 3 months. RNA extracted from PBMCs served as the sequencing template. CDR3 size: 14 residues. Germline V gene sequence: CDR1 SNHLY, CDR2 FYNNEI. The junction had 9 bases not matched to a gene; V was cut back by 8 bases and J by 4 bases. The sample originates from a study of regulatory T cells in long-lasting Graves disease. These same records also appear under a second study, on T cells in Graves' hyperthyroidism and ophthalmopathy.

The origin of this receptor is a woman aged 30 to 39 with Graves disease. The J gene is TRBJ1-1, the V gene TRBV2, with 8 nucleotides matching TRBD1. This sample comprised peripheral blood mononuclear cells (PBMCs), obtained at new diagnosis, from a patient treated with antithyroid drugs. The CDR3 DNA follows: TGTGCCAGCGCCTCCCCGGACAGGGCCACTGAAGCTTTCTTT. Translation: CASASPDRATEAFF.